This TCR beta chain originates from a study of OX40 agonist ivuxolimab in advanced cancers. Assay: immunoSEQ multiplex PCR; the TCRdb copy retains only in-frame clones and omits some. This sample carries 40,000 or so clones, 82% of them seen once, and the ten largest clones take roughly 7.5%. J gave up 6 bases and V 8 bases, and 7 bases lay outside the gene matches. The CDR3 covers 12 residues. CDR1 and CDR2 from the germline V gene are SQVTM and ANQGSEA. Note on this clone: What it binds is not known.

Overall study results and limits: Partial responders treated at 0.1-3.0 mg/kg exhibited clonal expansion among the lowest measured.

This chain joins TRBV29-1 and TRBJ2-3; the match to TRBD1 covers 8 bases. The origin of this receptor is an adult with an advanced solid tumor such as melanoma, head and neck, liver or kidney cancer. Material: CD4+ or CD8+ T cells sorted from blood, obtained in a trial of the OX40 agonist ivuxolimab. The DNA for the CDR3 is TGCAGCACAAGGGGACAGGTGGATACGCAGTATTTT. Its protein is CSTRGQVDTQYF.